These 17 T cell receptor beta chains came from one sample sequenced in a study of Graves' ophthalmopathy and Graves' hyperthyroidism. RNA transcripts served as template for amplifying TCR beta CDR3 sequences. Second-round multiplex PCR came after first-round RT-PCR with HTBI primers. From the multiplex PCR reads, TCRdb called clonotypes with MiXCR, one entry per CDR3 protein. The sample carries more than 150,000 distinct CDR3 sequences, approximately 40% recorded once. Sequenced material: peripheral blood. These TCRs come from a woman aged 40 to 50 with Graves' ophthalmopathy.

Here the CDR3 reads CASSQTPRGTPQETQYF. The CDR3 DNA follows: TGTGCCAGCAGCCAAACTCCCCGCGGGACCCCCCAAGAGACCCAGTACTTC. The J gene is TRBJ2-5, the V gene TRBV11-2; D is perhaps TRBD2 (6 bases). V lost 5 bases and J 1 base, leaving 20 bases between the germline ends. The germline V gene encodes CDR1 SGHAT and CDR2 FQNNGV. The CDR3 runs to 17 residues.

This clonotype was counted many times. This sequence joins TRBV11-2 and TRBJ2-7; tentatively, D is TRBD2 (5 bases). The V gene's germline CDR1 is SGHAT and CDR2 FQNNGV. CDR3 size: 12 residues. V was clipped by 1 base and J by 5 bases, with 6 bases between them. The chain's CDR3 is CASSLGGNEQYF. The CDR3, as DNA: TGTGCCAGCAGCTTAGGAGGGAACGAGCAGTACTTC.

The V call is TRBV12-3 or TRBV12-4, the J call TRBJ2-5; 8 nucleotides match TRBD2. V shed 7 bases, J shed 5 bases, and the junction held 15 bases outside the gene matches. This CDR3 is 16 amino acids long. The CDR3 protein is CASKPGVSGNRETQYF. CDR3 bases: TGTGCCAGCAAGCCGGGAGTTAGCGGGAACCGGGAGACCCAGTACTTC.

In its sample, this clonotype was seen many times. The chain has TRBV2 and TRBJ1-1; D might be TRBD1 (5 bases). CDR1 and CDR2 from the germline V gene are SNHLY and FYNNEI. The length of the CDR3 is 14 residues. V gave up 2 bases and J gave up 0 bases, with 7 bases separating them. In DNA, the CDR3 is TGTGCCAGCAGTGAAAGACAGATGAACACTGAAGCTTTCTTT. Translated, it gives CASSERQMNTEAFF.

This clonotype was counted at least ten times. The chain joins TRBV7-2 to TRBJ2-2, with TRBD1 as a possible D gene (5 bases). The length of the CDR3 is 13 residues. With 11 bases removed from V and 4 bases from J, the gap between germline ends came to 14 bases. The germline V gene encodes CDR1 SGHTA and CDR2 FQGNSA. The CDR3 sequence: CADKGQGTGELFF. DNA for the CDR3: TGTGCCGATAAGGGGCAGGGCACCGGGGAGCTGTTTTTT.

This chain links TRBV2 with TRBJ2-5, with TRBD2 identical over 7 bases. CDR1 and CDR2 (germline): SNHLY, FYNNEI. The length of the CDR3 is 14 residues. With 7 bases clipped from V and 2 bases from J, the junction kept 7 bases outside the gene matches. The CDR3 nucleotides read TGTGCCAGCATGAGCGGGATAAGACAAGAGACCCAGTACTTC. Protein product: CASMSGIRQETQYF.

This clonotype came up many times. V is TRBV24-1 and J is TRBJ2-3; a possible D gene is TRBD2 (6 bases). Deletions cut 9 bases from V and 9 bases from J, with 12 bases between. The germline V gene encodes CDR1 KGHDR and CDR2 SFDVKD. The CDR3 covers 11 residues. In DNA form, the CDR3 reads TGTGCCACCTCTAACCGGGAGACGCAGTATTTT. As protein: CATSNRETQYF.

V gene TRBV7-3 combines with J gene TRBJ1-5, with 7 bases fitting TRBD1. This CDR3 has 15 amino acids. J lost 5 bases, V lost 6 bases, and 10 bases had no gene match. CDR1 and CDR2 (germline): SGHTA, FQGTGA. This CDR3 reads CASSYSAGGDQPQHF. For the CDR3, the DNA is TGTGCCAGCAGTTACTCGGCAGGGGGGGATCAGCCCCAGCATTTT.

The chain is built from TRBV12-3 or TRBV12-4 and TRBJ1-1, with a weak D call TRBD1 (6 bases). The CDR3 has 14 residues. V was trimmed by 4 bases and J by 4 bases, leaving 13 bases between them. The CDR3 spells CASSYTGFGTEAFF. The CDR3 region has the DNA TGTGCCAGCAGTTACACAGGGTTTGGCACTGAAGCTTTCTTT.

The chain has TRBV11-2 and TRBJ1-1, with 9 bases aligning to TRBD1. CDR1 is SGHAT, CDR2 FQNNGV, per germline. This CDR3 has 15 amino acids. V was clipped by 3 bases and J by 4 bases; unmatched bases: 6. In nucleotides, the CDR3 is TGTGCCAGCAGCTTGACCGGGACAGGGCTCACTGAAGCTTTCTTT. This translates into CASSLTGTGLTEAFF.

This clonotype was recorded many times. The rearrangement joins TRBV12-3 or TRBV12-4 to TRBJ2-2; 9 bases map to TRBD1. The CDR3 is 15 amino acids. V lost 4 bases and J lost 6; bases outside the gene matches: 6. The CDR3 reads CASSSRDRAAGELFF. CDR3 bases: TGTGCCAGCAGTTCCCGGGACAGGGCAGCCGGGGAGCTGTTTTTT.

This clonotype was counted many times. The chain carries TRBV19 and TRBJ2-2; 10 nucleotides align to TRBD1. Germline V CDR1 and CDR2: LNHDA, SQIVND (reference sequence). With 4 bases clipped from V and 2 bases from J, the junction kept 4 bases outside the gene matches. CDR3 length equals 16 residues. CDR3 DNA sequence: TGTGCCAGTAGTACCGACAGGGGGCTTAACACCGGGGAGCTGTTTTTT. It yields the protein CASSTDRGLNTGELFF.

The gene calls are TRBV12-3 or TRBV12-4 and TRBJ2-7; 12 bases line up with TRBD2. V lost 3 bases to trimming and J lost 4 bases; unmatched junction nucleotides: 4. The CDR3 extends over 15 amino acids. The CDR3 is CASSFGLAGGYEQYF. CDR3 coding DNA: TGTGCCAGCAGTTTCGGGCTAGCGGGAGGGTACGAGCAGTACTTC.

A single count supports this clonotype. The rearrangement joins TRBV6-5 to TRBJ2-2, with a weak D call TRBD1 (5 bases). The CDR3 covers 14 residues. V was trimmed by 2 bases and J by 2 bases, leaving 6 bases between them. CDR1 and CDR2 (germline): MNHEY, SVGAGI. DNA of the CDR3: TGTGCCAGCAGTTACGGGGCCAACACCGGGGAGCTGTTTTTT. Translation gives CASSYGANTGELFF.

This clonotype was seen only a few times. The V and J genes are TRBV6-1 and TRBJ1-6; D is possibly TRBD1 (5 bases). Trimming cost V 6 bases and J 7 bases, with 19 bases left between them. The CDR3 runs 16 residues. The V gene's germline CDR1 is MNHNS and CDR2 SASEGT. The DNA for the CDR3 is TGTGCCAGCAGGGCCGGGACTACCAAATTAAATTCACCCCTCCACTTT. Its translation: CASRAGTTKLNSPLHF.

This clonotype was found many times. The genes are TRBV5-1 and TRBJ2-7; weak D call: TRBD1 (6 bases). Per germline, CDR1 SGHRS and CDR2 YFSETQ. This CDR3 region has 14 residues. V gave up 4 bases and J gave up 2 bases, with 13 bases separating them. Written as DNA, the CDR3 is TGCGCCAGCAGCGCGGACAGAAGGACCTACGAGCAGTACTTC. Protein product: CASSADRRTYEQYF.

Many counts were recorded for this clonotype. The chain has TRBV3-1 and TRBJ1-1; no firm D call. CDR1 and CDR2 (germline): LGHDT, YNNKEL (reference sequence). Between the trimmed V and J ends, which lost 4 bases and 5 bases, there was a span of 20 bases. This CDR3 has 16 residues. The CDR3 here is CASSPDNWQRGTEAFF. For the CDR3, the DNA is TGTGCCAGCAGCCCCGACAATTGGCAGAGAGGAACTGAAGCTTTCTTT.